This T cell receptor (beta chain) was recorded in a study of blood T cell repertoires in COVID-19. Here immunoSEQ multiplex PCR was the method, and the copy in TCRdb shows in-frame clones only, minus some. The sample carries tens of thousands of clones, about 80% recorded once. The sequenced sample consisted of peripheral blood. This sequence was found in a man aged 80 or over with active or convalescent COVID-19.

CDR3 region: CAISAARIYGYTF. The CDR3 DNA is TGTGCCATTTCTGCGGCGAGAATCTATGGCTACACCTTC. The chain joins TRBV25-1 to TRBJ1-2; D is unresolved. V was shortened by 10 bases and J by 4 bases, with 16 bases between the two germline ends. The CDR3 runs to 13 residues. Germline assignment: CDR1 MGHDK and CDR2 SYGVNS.